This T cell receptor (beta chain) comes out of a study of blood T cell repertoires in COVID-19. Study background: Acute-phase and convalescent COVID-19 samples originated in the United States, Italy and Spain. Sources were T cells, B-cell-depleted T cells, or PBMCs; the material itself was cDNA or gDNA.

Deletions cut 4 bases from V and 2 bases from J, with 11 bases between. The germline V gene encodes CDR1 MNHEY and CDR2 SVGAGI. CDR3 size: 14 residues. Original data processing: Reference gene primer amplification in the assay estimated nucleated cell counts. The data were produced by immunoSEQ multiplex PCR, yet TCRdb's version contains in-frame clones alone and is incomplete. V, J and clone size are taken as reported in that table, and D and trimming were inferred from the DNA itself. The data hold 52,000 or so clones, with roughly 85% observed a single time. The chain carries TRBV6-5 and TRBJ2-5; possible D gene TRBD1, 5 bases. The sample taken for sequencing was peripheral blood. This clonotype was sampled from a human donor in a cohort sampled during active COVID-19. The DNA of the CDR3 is TGTGCCAGCAGTTCACAGGCGAGTCAAGAGACCCAGTACTTC. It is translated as CASSSQASQETQYF.